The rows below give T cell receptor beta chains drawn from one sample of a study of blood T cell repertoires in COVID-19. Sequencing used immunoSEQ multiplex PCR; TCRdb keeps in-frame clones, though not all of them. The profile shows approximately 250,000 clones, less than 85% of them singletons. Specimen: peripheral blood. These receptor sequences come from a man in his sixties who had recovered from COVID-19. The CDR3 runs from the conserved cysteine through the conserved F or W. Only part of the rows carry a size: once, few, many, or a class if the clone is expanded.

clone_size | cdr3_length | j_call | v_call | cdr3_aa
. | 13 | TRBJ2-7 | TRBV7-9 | CASSLFQGYEQYF
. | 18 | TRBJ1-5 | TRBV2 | CASSGGLEGLMVSAPQHF
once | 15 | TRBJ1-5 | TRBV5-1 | CASSLTGGANQPQHF
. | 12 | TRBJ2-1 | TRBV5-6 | CASSLFNFEQFF
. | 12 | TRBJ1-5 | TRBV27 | CASSRQGQPQHF
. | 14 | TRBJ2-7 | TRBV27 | CASSRGSIPYEQYF
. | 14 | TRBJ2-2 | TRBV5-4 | CASSWAHGTGELFF
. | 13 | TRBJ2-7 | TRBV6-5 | CASRAGTSYEQYF
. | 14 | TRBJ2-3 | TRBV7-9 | CASSLEGASDTQYF
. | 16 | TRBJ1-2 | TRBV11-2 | CASSWGGRGAYYGYTF
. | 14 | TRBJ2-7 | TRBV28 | CASSEGTGGYEQYF
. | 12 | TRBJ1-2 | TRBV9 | CASTRTGGGYTF
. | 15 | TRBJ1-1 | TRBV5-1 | CASSLSGNIGAEAFF
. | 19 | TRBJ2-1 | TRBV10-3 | CAISDEGIAGGSNVNEQFF
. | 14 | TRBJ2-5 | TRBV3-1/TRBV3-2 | CASSQGSGLETQYF
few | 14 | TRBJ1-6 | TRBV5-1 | CASSETGPSAPLHF
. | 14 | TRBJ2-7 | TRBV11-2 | CASSLDLSSYEQYF
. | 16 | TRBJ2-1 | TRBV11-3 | CASSLGTSGAYNEQFF
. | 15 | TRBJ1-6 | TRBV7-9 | CASSMGFGEGSPLHF
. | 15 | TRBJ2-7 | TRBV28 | CASSALGDRGGEQYF
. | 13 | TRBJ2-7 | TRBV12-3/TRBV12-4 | CASSRQVTGEQYF
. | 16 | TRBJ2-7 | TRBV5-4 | CASSSTTVRQGYEQYF
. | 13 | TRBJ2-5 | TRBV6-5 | CASSYPEASAQYF
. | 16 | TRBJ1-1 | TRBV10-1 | CASWPDSIGMNTEAFF
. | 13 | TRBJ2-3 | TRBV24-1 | CATGTGVTDTQYF
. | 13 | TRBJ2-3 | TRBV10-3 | CAISSLATDTQYF
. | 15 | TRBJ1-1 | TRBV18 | CASSPQGARGTEAFF
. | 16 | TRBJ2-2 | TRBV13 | CASSPGLAGGRGELFF
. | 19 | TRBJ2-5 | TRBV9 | CASSVSGGGTWAYQETQYF
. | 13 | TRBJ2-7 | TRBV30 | CAWSSGLAYEQYF
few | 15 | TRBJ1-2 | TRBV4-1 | CASSQESAGNYGYTF
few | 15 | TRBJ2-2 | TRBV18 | CASSPQGRYTGELFF
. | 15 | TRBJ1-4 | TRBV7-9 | CASSLGTVSNEKLFF
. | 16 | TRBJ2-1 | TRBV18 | CASSPRGTSGGNEQFF
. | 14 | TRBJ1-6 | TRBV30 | CAWKTSSYNSPLHF
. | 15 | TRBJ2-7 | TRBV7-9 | CASSPGPRGVYEQYF
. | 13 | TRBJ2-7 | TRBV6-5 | CASIGGSLYEQYF
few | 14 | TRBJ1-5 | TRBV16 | CASSSAFRGQPQHF
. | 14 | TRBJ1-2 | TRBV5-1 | CASSPLTGQRGYTF
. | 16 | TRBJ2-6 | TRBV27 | CASSLNLKLGANVLTF
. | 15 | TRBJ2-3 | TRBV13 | CASSHRTARTDTQYF
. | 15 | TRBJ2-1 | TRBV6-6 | CASSSGTARGNEQFF
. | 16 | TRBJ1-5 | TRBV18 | CASSQRGRNSNQPQHF
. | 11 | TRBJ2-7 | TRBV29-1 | CSIGAGEQQYF
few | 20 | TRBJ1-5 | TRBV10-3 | CAISGDSGKGSGKNNQPQHF
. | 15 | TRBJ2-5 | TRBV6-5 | CASSPRTSGRETQYF
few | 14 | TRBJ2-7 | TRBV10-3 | CAISEDRPSYEQYF
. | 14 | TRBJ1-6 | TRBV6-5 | CATMGGLGNSPLHF
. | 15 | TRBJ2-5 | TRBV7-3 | CASSLLGLTQETQYF
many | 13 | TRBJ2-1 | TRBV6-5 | CASSYPGNNEQFF
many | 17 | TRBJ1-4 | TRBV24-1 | CATSDFFQAREGEKLFF
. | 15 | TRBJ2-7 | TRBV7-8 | CASSLVGSGSYEQYF
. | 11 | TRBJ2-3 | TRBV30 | CAGRIGSAQYF
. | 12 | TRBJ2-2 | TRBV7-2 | CASSLGVGELFF
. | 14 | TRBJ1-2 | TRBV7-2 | CASSPGRAIYGYTF
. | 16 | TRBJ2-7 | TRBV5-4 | CASSGGTGTSSYEQYF
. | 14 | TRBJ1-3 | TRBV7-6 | CASSQGDSGNTIYF
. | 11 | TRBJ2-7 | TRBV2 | CASRRDSVQYF
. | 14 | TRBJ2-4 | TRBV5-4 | CASSLFEFRNIQYF